The entry below gives a single T cell receptor (beta chain) sequence along with its context. Its matching antigen is unknown. Time point: sample taken at primary tumor resection. The donors comprised roughly 71 untreated early-stage non-small cell lung cancer patients. This entry comes from a study of spatial heterogeneity in lung cancer. This CDR3 is built from 14 residues. CDR1 and CDR2 from the germline V gene are SEHNR and FQNEAQ (reference sequence). V dropped 1 base and J dropped 1 base, with 7 bases sitting between them. General study points: Ubiquitous expanded tumor TCRs appeared in blood more at resection than follow-up.

MiXCR, applied by TCRdb to the 5' RACE reads, yields one record per CDR3 protein. The table shows approximately 25,000 distinct CDR3 sequences, with 7% occurring only once. The TCR comes from a male donor with early-stage non-small cell lung cancer. The sample in question was PBMCs, obtained at surgery. The chain employs TRBV7-9 and TRBJ2-5, with a possible D match to TRBD1 (6 bases). CDR3 loop: CASSLGTVQETQYF. The CDR3 bases are TGTGCCAGCAGCTTAGGGACAGTCCAAGAGACCCAGTACTTC.